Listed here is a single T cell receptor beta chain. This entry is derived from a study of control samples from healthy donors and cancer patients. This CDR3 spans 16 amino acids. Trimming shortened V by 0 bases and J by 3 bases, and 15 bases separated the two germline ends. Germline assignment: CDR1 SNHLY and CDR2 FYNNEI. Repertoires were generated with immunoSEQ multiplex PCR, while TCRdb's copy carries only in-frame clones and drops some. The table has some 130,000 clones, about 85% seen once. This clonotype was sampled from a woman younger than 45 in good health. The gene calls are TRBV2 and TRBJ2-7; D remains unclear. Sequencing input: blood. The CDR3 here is CASSEARLVVGYEQYF. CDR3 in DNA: TGTGCCAGCAGTGAAGCGCGCCTAGTTGTGGGCTACGAGCAGTACTTC.